Listed below are T cell receptor beta chains from one sample, sequenced in a study of T-cell memory formation after mild COVID-19. TCRdb fed the 5' RACE reads into MiXCR, producing one record per CDR3 protein. The table includes roughly 450,000 distinct CDR3 sequences, 18% detected once. The sample comprised PBMCs or a T cell subset sorted from them (not recorded which). The receptor set was obtained from a man between 18 and 35 years old who had mild COVID-19 (a few samples of this study predate the infection). Cell type and time point are not known. Each CDR3 is given with its conserved first and last residue. Fields, in order: clone size, V gene, J gene, D gene, CDR3 protein, CDR3 DNA. A D gene is named only where the DNA matches it firmly. Clone size appears in some rows only: once, few, many, or a class for an expanded clone.

NA,TRBV7-9,TRBJ1-1,NA,CASSATVMNTEAFF,TGTGCCAGCAGCGCAACCGTCATGAACACTGAAGCTTTCTTT
NA,TRBV10-3,TRBJ1-6,NA,CAISERPVPPLHF,TGTGCCATCAGTGAGAGGCCGGTGCCACCCCTCCACTTT
few,TRBV4-1,TRBJ1-1,NA,CASSQADRGNTEAFF,TGCGCCAGCAGCCAGGCCGACCGGGGAAACACTGAAGCTTTCTTT
few,TRBV7-9,TRBJ2-6,NA,CASSFVYRTQANVLTF,TGTGCCAGCAGCTTCGTGTATAGGACCCAGGCCAACGTCCTGACTTTC
few,TRBV5-1,TRBJ2-7,NA,CASSLGGTYEQYF,TGTGCCAGCAGTTTGGGGGGTACCTACGAGCAGTACTTC
few,TRBV21-1,TRBJ1-6,NA,CASSKVQRSPLHF,TGTGCCAGCAGCAAAGTACAGCGCTCACCCCTCCACTTT
NA,TRBV12-3/TRBV12-4,TRBJ2-3,TRBD2,CASSPQAGGYADTQYF,TGTGCCAGCAGTCCCCAAGCGGGGGGGTACGCAGATACGCAGTATTTT
few,TRBV27,TRBJ1-1,NA,CASSSITRSNTEAFF,TGTGCCAGCAGCTCCATCACTAGGAGTAACACTGAAGCTTTCTTT
many,TRBV10-3,TRBJ2-5,TRBD2,CAIRWEGKETQYF,TGTGCCATCAGATGGGAGGGAAAAGAGACCCAGTACTTC
NA,TRBV9,TRBJ1-4,NA,CASSAGANEKLFF,TGTGCCAGCAGCGCCGGAGCTAATGAAAAACTGTTTTTT
few,TRBV5-1,TRBJ1-2,NA,CASSLASGNYGYTF,TGCGCCAGCAGCTTGGCTAGCGGGAACTATGGCTACACCTTC
many,TRBV3-1,TRBJ2-5,TRBD1,CASRKGQGLETQYF,TGTGCCAGCAGAAAAGGACAGGGACTGGAGACCCAGTACTTC
NA,TRBV5-1,TRBJ1-1,TRBD1,CASSSPREGGNTEAFF,TGCGCCAGCAGCTCTCCCCGGGAAGGGGGCAACACTGAAGCTTTCTTT
NA,TRBV6-2/TRBV6-3,TRBJ2-2,NA,CASSYSWVWATNTGELFF,TGTGCCAGCAGTTACAGTTGGGTTTGGGCTACGAACACCGGGGAGCTGTTTTTT
NA,TRBV18,TRBJ2-1,TRBD2,CASSETSGGVDNEQFF,TGTGCCAGCTCGGAGACTAGCGGGGGCGTAGACAATGAGCAGTTCTTC
NA,TRBV5-1,TRBJ2-1,NA,CASSLGMGGPFQFF,TGCGCCAGCAGCTTGGGAATGGGGGGCCCATTCCAGTTCTTC
few,TRBV12-3/TRBV12-4,TRBJ2-5,NA,CASSFRTLQETQYF,TGTGCCAGCAGTTTTCGGACTCTCCAAGAGACCCAGTACTTC
NA,TRBV12-3/TRBV12-4,TRBJ1-5,NA,CASTWGGFSNQPQHF,TGTGCCAGCACCTGGGGGGGGTTTAGCAATCAGCCCCAGCATTTT
NA,TRBV15,TRBJ2-2,NA,CATSRGDGDTGELFF,TGTGCCACCAGCAGAGGGGACGGAGACACCGGGGAGCTGTTTTTT
few,TRBV6-5,TRBJ2-6,TRBD2,CASSPGRGFSGANVLTF,TGTGCCAGCAGCCCCGGGAGGGGATTCTCTGGGGCCAACGTCCTGACTTTC
NA,TRBV3-1,TRBJ1-1,NA,CASSQDWAFNTEAFF,TGTGCCAGCAGCCAAGATTGGGCCTTTAACACTGAAGCTTTCTTT
NA,TRBV27,TRBJ1-2,NA,CASSPLGWKDSEDYGHTF,TGTGCCAGCTCACCTCTAGGGTGGAAGGACAGCGAAGACTATGGCCACACCTTC
NA,TRBV7-8,TRBJ1-1,NA,CASSLVSQIIVKAFF,TGTGCCAGCAGCTTAGTAAGCCAAATAATAGTTAAGGCTTTCTTT
many,TRBV29-1,TRBJ1-4,NA,CSVEADNEKLFF,TGCAGCGTTGAGGCGGATAATGAAAAACTGTTTTTT
many,TRBV12-3/TRBV12-4,TRBJ1-2,TRBD1,CASSPGTGNYGYTF,TGTGCCAGCAGTCCTGGGACAGGGAACTATGGCTACACCTTC
NA,TRBV5-1,TRBJ2-3,TRBD2,CASSPMTSGGRTDTQYF,TGCGCCAGCAGCCCAATGACTAGCGGGGGCCGCACAGATACGCAGTATTTT
few,TRBV27,TRBJ2-3,TRBD2,CASSASGGAPDTQYF,TGTGCCAGCAGTGCTAGCGGGGGGGCCCCAGATACGCAGTATTTT